This TCR beta chain was identified in a study of cytomegalovirus exposure and HLA in healthy donors. Study in general: The early release's HLA-typed donors yielded some 85 million unique TCRs. General observations from the study: The study listed about 150 cytomegalovirus-associated TCR beta chains. Several of the most significant clusters appeared linked to common viral pathogens, based on a later analysis. A later analysis found TCR association rates differed by HLA locus, highest for DRB1 and lowest for HLA-C.

PCR primers comprised 60 Vbeta and 13 Jbeta primers. Sequencing used immunoSEQ multiplex PCR; TCRdb keeps in-frame clones, though not all of them. The sample includes about 110,000 clones, 83% of them seen just once. CDR3 length: 18 residues. V dropped 1 base and J dropped 4; count of bases not matched to a gene: 11. The germline V gene has CDR1 SGHNT and CDR2 YENEEA. Remarks on this clone: Its antigen remains unidentified.

The source of this sequence is a man aged 18 to 30 in good health and CMV-seronegative. Sample: PBMCs. The rearrangement uses TRBV11-3 and TRBJ2-7, with 12 nucleotides matching TRBD2. Written as DNA, the CDR3 is TGTGCCAGCAGCTTAGGAGGACTAGCGGGACTCACCTCTTACGAGCAGTACTTC. Amino acid sequence: CASSLGGLAGLTSYEQYF. The variable domain in full, completed from reference TRBV11-3 and TRBJ2-7, reads EAGVVQSPRYKIIEKKQPVAFWCNPISGHNTLYWYLQNLGQGPELLIRYENEEAVDDSQLPKDRFSAERLKGVDSTLKIQPAELGDSAVYLCASSLGGLAGLTSYEQYFGPGTRLTVT.